The clone carrying this T cell receptor beta chain has just one count. This sample is drawn from a study of control samples from healthy donors and cancer patients. Sequencing used immunoSEQ multiplex PCR; TCRdb keeps in-frame clones, though not all of them. The table records 70,000 to 75,000 clones, over 75% of them present only once. Germline CDR1 LGHNA, CDR2 YNFKEQ. This CDR3 region has 16 residues. V was trimmed by 0 bases and J by 7 bases, leaving 16 bases between them. This sequence was found in a woman aged 50 to 60 in good health. V gene TRBV4-2 combines with J gene TRBJ1-5, with a tentative D call TRBD1 (5 bases). Material for sequencing was blood. CDR3 region: CASSQEPGETDQPQHF. DNA for the CDR3: TGTGCCAGCAGCCAAGAGCCGGGGGAGACGGACCAGCCCCAGCATTTT.